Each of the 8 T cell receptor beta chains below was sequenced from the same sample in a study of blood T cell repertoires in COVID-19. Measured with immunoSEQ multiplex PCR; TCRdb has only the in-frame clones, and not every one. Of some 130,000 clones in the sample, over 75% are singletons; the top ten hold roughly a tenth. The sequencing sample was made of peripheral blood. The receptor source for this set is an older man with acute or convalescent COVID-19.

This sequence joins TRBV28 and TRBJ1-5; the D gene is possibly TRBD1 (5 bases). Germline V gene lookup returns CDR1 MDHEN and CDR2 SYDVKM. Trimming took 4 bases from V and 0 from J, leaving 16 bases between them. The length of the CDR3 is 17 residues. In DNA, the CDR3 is TGTGCCAGCAGTTCCCCGCAGGGATCTGGTAGCAATCAGCCCCAGCATTTT. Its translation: CASSSPQGSGSNQPQHF.

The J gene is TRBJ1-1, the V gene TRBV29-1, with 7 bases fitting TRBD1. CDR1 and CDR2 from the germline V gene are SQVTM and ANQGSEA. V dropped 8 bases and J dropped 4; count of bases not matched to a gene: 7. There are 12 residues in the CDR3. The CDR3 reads CSTETGSTEAFF. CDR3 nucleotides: TGCAGCACTGAGACAGGGTCCACTGAAGCTTTCTTT.

The DNA for the CDR3 is TGTGCCAGCAGCTTATCCCGTGGGGGGAGCGGCTACACCTTC. It codes for CASSLSRGGSGYTF. The V and J genes are TRBV7-8 and TRBJ1-2, with D perhaps matching TRBD1 (5 bases). This CDR3 spans 14 amino acids. In germline, CDR1 is SGHVS, CDR2 FQNEAQ. Trimming took 2 bases from V and 8 from J, leaving 15 bases between them.

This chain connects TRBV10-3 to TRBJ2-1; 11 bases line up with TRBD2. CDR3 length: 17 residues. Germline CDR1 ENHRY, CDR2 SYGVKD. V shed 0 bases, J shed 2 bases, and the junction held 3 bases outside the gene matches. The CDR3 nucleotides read TGTGCCATCAGTGAGTCCCTAGCGGGGGGAACCTACAATGAGCAGTTCTTC. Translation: CAISESLAGGTYNEQFF.

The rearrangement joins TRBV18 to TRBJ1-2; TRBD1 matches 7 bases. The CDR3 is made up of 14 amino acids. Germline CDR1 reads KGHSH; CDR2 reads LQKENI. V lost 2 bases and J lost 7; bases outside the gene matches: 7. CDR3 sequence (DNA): TGTGCCAGCTCACCATTCCGACAGGGAGGTGGCTACACCTTC. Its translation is CASSPFRQGGGYTF.

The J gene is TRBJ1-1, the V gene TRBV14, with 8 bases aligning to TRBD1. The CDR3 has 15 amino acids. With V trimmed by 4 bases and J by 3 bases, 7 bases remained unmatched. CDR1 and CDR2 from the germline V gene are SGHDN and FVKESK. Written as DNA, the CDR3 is TGTGCCAGCAGCCTAATACCGGGACAGGACACTGAAGCTTTCTTT. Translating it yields CASSLIPGQDTEAFF.

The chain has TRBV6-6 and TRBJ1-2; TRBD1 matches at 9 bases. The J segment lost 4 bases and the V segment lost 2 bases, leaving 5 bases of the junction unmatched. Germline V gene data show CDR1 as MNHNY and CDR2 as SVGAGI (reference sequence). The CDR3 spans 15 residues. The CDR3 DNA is TGTGCCAGCAGTTACCCGGACAGGGGAGGCTATGGCTACACCTTC. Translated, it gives CASSYPDRGGYGYTF.

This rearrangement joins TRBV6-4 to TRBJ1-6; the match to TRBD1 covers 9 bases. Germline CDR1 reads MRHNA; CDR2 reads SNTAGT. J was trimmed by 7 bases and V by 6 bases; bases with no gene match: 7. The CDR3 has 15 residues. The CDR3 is CASSSGTGRNSPLHF. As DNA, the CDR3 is TGTGCCAGCAGCTCCGGGACAGGGAGAAATTCACCCCTCCACTTT.